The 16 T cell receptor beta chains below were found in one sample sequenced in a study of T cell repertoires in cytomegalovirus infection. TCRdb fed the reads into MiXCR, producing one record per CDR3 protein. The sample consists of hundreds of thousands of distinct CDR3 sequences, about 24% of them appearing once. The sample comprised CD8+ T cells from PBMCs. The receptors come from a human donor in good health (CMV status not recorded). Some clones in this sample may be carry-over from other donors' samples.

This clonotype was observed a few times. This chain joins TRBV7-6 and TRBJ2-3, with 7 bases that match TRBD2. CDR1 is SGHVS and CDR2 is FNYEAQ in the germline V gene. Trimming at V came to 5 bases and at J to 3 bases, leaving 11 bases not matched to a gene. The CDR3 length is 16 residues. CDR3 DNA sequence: TGTGCCAGCAGCACTCCCCTCGCGGGGGATACAGATACGCAGTATTTT. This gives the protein CASSTPLAGDTDTQYF.

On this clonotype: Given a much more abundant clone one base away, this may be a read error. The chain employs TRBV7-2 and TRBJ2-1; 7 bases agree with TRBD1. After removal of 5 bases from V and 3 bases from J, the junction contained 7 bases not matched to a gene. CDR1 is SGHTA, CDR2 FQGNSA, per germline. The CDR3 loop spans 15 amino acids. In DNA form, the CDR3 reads TGTGCCAGCAGCACGGGACAGAGACACTACAATGAGCAGTTCTTC. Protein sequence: CASSTGQRHYNEQFF.

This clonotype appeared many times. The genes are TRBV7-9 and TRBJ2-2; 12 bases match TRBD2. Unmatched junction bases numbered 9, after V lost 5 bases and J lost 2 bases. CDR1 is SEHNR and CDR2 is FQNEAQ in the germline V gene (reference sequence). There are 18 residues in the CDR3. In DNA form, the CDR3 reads TGTGCCAGCAGCACCATGACTAGCGGGGGACCCAACACCGGGGAGCTGTTTTTT. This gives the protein CASSTMTSGGPNTGELFF.

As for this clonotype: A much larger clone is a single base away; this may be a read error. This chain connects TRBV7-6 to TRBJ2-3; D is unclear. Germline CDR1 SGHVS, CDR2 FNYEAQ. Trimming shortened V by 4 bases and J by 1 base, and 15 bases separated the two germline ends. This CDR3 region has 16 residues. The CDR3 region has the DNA TGTGCCAGCAGCTATCACAAAGACGAGGGCACAGATACGCAGTATTTT. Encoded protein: CASSYHKDEGTDTQYF.

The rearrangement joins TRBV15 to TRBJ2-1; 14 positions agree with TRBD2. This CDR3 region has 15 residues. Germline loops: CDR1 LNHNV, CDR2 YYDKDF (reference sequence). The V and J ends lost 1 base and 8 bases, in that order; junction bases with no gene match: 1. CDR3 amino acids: CATSRVGLAGDEQFF. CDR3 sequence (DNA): TGTGCCACCAGCAGAGTGGGACTAGCGGGGGATGAGCAGTTCTTC.

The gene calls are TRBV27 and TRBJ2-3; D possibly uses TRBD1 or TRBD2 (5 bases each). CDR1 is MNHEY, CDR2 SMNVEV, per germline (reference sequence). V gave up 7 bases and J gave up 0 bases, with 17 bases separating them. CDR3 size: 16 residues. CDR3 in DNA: TGTGCCAGCACACTCCTCGGGGCGCCGAGCACAGATACGCAGTATTTT. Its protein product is CASTLLGAPSTDTQYF.

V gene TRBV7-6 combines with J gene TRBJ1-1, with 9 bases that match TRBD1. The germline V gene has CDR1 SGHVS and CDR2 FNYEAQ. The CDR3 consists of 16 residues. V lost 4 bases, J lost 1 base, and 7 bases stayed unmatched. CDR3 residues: CASSSPGQGENTEAFF. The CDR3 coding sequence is TGTGCCAGCAGCTCGCCGGGACAGGGCGAGAACACTGAAGCTTTCTTT. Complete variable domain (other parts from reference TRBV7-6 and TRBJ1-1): GAGVSQSPRYKVTKRGQDVALRCDPISGHVSLYWYRQALGQGPEFLTYFNYEAQQDKSGLPNDRFSAERPEGSISTLTIQRTEQRDSAMYRCASSSPGQGENTEAFFGQGTRLTVV.

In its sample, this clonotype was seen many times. The CDR3: CASSQGYYEQYF. The CDR3 coding sequence is TGTGCCAGCAGCCAAGGGTACTACGAGCAGTACTTC. The rearrangement joins TRBV7-6 to TRBJ2-7; D is undetermined. V was cut by 5 bases and J by 3 bases, with 8 bases left in between. CDR1 is SGHVS, CDR2 FNYEAQ, per germline. This CDR3 is built from 12 residues.

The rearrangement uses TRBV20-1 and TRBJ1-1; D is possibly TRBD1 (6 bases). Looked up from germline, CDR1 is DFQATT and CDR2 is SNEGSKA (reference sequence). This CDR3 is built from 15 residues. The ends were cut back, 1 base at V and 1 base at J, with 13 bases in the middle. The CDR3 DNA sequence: TGCAGTGCTAGAGGGGGGACAAGGAAGAACACTGAAGCTTTCTTT. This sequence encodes CSARGGTRKNTEAFF.

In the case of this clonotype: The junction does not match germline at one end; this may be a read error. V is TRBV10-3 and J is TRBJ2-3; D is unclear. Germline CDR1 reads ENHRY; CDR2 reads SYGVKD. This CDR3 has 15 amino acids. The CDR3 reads CAISEEVLSIDTQYF. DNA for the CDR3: TGTGCCATCAGTGAAGAGGTCTTGAGCATAGATACGCAGTATTTT.

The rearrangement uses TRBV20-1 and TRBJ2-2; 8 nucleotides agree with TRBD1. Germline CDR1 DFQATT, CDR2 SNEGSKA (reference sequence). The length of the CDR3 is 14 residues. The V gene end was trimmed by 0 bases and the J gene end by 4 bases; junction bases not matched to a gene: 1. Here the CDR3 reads CSAREQGVTGELFF. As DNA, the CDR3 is TGCAGTGCTAGAGAACAGGGGGTCACCGGGGAGCTGTTTTTT.

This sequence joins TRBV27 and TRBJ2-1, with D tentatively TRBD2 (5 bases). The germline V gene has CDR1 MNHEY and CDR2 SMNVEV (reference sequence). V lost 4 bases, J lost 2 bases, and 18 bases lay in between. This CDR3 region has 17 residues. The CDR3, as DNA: TGTGCCAGCAGTTATCTCGACGTTACGGGGACCTACAATGAGCAGTTCTTC. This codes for CASSYLDVTGTYNEQFF.

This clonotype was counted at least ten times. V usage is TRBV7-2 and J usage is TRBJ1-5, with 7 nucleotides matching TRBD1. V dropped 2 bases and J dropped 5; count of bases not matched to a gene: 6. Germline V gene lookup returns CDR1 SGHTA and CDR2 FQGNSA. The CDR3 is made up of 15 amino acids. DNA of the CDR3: TGTGCCAGCAGCTTAATGGGACAGCGATATCAGCCCCAGCATTTT. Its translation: CASSLMGQRYQPQHF.

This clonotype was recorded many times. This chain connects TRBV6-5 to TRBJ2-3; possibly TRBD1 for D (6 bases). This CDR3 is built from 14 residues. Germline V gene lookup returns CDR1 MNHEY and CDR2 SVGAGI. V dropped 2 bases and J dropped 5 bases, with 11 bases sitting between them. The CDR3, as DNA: TGTGCCAGCAGTTACATCGAGGGGGAAGATACGCAGTATTTT. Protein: CASSYIEGEDTQYF.

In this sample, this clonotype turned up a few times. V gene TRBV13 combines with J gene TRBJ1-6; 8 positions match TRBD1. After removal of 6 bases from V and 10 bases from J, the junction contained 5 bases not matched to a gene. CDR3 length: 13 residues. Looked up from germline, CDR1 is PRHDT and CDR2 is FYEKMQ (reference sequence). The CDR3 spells CASSDRGASPLHF. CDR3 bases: TGTGCCAGCAGTGACAGGGGAGCCTCACCCCTCCACTTT.

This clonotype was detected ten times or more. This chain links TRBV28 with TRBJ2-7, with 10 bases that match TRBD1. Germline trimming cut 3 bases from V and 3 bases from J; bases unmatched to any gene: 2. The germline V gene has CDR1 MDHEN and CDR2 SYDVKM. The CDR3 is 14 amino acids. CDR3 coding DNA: TGTGCCAGCAGTTTGACAGGGGGCAACTACGAGCAGTACGTC. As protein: CASSLTGGNYEQYV.